The rows below give T cell receptor beta chains drawn from one sample of a study of human T cells and chemical hapten exposure. MiXCR was run by TCRdb on the RACE reads, yielding one entry per CDR3 protein. Of tens of thousands of distinct CDR3 sequences detected, roughly 6.7% appear once; the ten largest clones hold roughly 1.7%. This specimen consisted of whole blood, obtained in connection with sensitization to the hapten diphenylcyclopropenone (DPC). These receptors were collected from a young woman with alopecia areata. Some clones in this sample may be carry-over from other donors' samples. CDR3s include the opening cysteine and the closing phenylalanine or tryptophan. The D gene is left open where the match is weak. Some rows mark clone size as missing; the rest say once, few, many or name a class of expanded clone.

>-|TRBJ2-6|many|TRBV10-3
CAISTGEAGANVLTF
TGTGCCATCAGTACAGGGGAGGCCGGGGCCAACGTCCTGACTTTC
>-|TRBJ2-5|many|TRBV7-2
CASSFGLQETQYF
TGTGCCAGCAGCTTTGGACTACAAGAGACCCAGTACTTC
>TRBD1|TRBJ1-2|many|TRBV14
CASSQRTGYYGYTF
TGTGCCAGCAGCCAGAGGACAGGCTACTATGGCTACACCTTC
>TRBD1|TRBJ1-2|few|TRBV7-9
CASSSRRPDRGRINYGDTF
TGTGCCAGCAGCTCCCGCCGACCGGACAGGGGGCGGATTAACTATGGCGACACCTTC
>TRBD1|TRBJ1-1|many|TRBV29-1
CSSGGQGTSNTEAFF
TGCAGCTCAGGGGGACAGGGGACCTCGAACACTGAAGCTTTCTTT
>TRBD2|TRBJ2-3|many|TRBV13
CASSLGSGGAVDTQYF
TGTGCCAGCAGCTTAGGAAGCGGGGGGGCTGTAGATACGCAGTATTTT
>-|TRBJ1-5|many|TRBV6-2/TRBV6-3
CASSPRLEQPQHF
TGTGCCAGCAGTCCTCGGCTTGAGCAGCCCCAGCATTTT
>-|TRBJ1-1|many|TRBV27
CASSLRGKYPNTEAFF
TGTGCCAGCAGTTTAAGGGGAAAATACCCGAACACTGAAGCTTTCTTT
>-|TRBJ1-1|many|TRBV11-1
CASSLRGQNTEAFF
TGTGCCAGCAGCTTAAGAGGCCAGAACACTGAAGCTTTCTTT
>-|TRBJ1-1|-|TRBV12-5
CASFPSGNTEAFF
TGTGCTAGTTTCCCCTCCGGGAACACTGAAGCTTTCTTT
>-|TRBJ1-6|-|TRBV12-3/TRBV12-4
CASSLSDSPLHF
TGTGCCAGCAGTTTATCCGATTCACCCCTCCACTTT
>-|TRBJ2-2|few|TRBV5-1
CASRGSRDTGELFF
TGCGCCAGCAGGGGCTCGAGGGACACCGGGGAGCTGTTTTTT
>-|TRBJ2-1|many|TRBV2
CASGKIGEQFF
TGTGCCAGCGGGAAAATCGGTGAGCAGTTCTTC
>-|TRBJ1-5|many|TRBV6-1
CASRTHSNQPQHF
TGTGCCAGCAGGACACATAGCAATCAGCCCCAGCATTTT
>-|TRBJ2-1|-|TRBV7-8
CASSLAPPNEQFF
TGTGCCAGCAGCTTAGCCCCCCCCAATGAGCAGTTCTTC
>-|TRBJ2-1|many|TRBV6-5
CKGGNEQFF
TGTAAGGGGGGTAATGAGCAGTTCTTC
>TRBD1|TRBJ2-1|many|TRBV2
CASGPGQGDQGVRNEQFF
TGTGCCAGCGGACCGGGACAGGGGGATCAAGGGGTGAGGAATGAGCAGTTCTTC
>-|TRBJ1-2|many|TRBV19
CASKVTTNYGYTF
TGTGCCAGTAAGGTGACAACGAACTATGGCTACACCTTC
>-|TRBJ1-4|many|TRBV11-3
CASSIGTLATNEKLFF
TGTGCCAGCAGTATCGGCACCCTGGCGACTAATGAAAAACTGTTTTTT
>-|TRBJ2-1|few|TRBV5-4
CASSSRGGSYNEQFF
TGTGCCAGCAGCTCAAGGGGGGGCTCCTACAATGAGCAGTTCTTC
>TRBD1|TRBJ2-2|many|TRBV12-3/TRBV12-4
CASSARFGQGVYDTGELFF
TGTGCCAGCAGTGCTAGGTTCGGACAGGGAGTTTATGACACCGGGGAGCTGTTTTTT
>-|TRBJ2-6|many|TRBV12-3/TRBV12-4
CASSLNPGMIGANVLTF
TGTGCCAGCAGTTTAAATCCCGGGATGATCGGGGCCAACGTCCTGACTTTC
>-|TRBJ1-1|many|TRBV10-1
CASSRDPMGTEAFF
TGCGCCAGCAGTCGGGACCCGATGGGCACTGAAGCTTTCTTT
>-|TRBJ1-1|-|TRBV18
CASSPKGVGAEAFF
TGTGCCAGCTCACCAAAGGGGGTTGGGGCTGAAGCTTTCTTT
>-|TRBJ2-3|many|TRBV5-1
CASSLGAGGTDTQYF
TGCGCCAGCAGCTTGGGTGCCGGGGGCACAGATACGCAGTATTTT
>-|TRBJ1-5|-|TRBV20-1
CSAAGRFSNQPQHF
TGCAGTGCCGCTGGACGGTTTAGCAATCAGCCCCAGCATTTT
>TRBD2|TRBJ2-3|many|TRBV11-3
CASSRLAGAADTQYF
TGTGCCAGCAGCCGTCTAGCGGGGGCGGCAGATACGCAGTATTTT
>TRBD2|TRBJ2-7|few|TRBV7-2
CASSLAGGAVEQYF
TGTGCCAGCAGCTTAGCGGGAGGGGCAGTCGAGCAGTACTTC
>-|TRBJ1-1|many|TRBV18
CASSPIQGPRTEAFF
TGTGCCAGCTCACCAATACAGGGACCGCGGACTGAAGCTTTCTTT
>-|TRBJ2-1|many|TRBV6-4
CASSEQQGFEQFF
TGTGCCAGCAGTGAACAACAGGGTTTTGAGCAGTTCTTC
>-|TRBJ2-7|few|TRBV6-1
CASSLSGEAYEQYF
TGTGCCAGCAGTCTTTCAGGGGAGGCCTACGAGCAGTACTTC
>-|TRBJ2-1|many|TRBV11-2
CASSLSAGSGAEQFF
TGTGCCAGCAGCTTAAGTGCCGGTAGTGGGGCTGAGCAGTTCTTC
>TRBD2|TRBJ2-1|many|TRBV20-1
CSASGLAGTNEQFF
TGCAGTGCTAGCGGCCTAGCGGGTACCAATGAGCAGTTCTTC
>-|TRBJ1-5|many|TRBV29-1
CSVGVGSNQPQHF
TGCAGCGTTGGGGTAGGGAGCAATCAGCCCCAGCATTTT
>TRBD2|TRBJ2-5|many|TRBV2
CASSAGLAETQYF
TGTGCCAGCAGTGCCGGACTAGCGGAGACCCAGTACTTC
>-|TRBJ1-6|-|TRBV20-1
CSARDFGGGNSPLHF
TGCAGTGCTAGAGATTTCGGCGGGGGTAATTCACCCCTCCACTTT
>TRBD1|TRBJ1-5|many|TRBV18
CASSGGTGFDQPQHF
TGTGCCAGCTCAGGCGGGACAGGGTTTGATCAGCCCCAGCATTTT
>-|TRBJ2-7|-|TRBV13
CASSFGPTKEQYF
TGTGCCAGCAGCTTCGGCCCCACGAAAGAGCAGTACTTC
>-|TRBJ2-3|-|TRBV3-1
CASSQDSLGAYTDTQYF
TGTGCCAGCAGCCAAGATTCATTGGGGGCCTACACAGATACGCAGTATTTT
>-|TRBJ1-1|many|TRBV3-1
CASSQSPGNTEAFF
TGTGCCAGCAGCCAAAGTCCAGGGAACACTGAAGCTTTCTTT
>-|TRBJ2-7|many|TRBV2
CASSERVYEQYF
TGTGCCAGCAGTGAAAGGGTCTACGAGCAGTACTTC
>TRBD2|TRBJ2-1|many|TRBV19
CASSSVGLAGDNEQFF
TGTGCCAGTAGTTCGGTGGGACTAGCGGGGGACAATGAGCAGTTCTTC
>-|TRBJ2-5|many|TRBV7-8
CASSLVTGFQETQYF
TGTGCCAGCAGCTTAGTTACAGGCTTCCAAGAGACCCAGTACTTC